The clone carrying this T cell receptor (beta chain) was seen a few times. Its target is unknown. The data were obtained in a study of T-cell memory formation after mild COVID-19. Notes on the study in general: Contracting CD4+ clones lay largely in CM and EM, with CD8+ ones residing in EMRA. SARS-CoV-2 specificity was not confirmed for second-wave clones peaking on day 37. Within pre-infection memory, some responding clones were found, suggesting cross-reactive memory joined.

TCRdb analysed the 5' RACE reads with MiXCR anew, one entry per CDR3 protein. The table shows about 270,000 distinct CDR3 sequences, with approximately 18% occurring only once. This CDR3 has 13 residues. Germline-derived CDR1 and CDR2 are SGHTA and FQGNSA. Trimming shortened V by 3 bases and J by 8 bases, and 10 bases separated the two germline ends. The chain employs TRBV7-2 and TRBJ2-2; possibly TRBD1 for D (5 bases). Sequences were obtained from PBMCs or a T cell subset sorted from them (not recorded which). The TCR was taken from a man between 18 and 29 years old who had mild COVID-19 (a few samples of this study predate the infection). Cell type and time point are not known. CDR3 coding DNA: TGTGCCAGCAGCTTGGTCAGGGAAGGGGAGCTGTTTTTT. It specifies CASSLVREGELFF.